This T cell receptor (beta chain) was sequenced for a study of T cell repertoires in cytomegalovirus infection (dated 2019 in TCRdb). General notes on the study: Because public TCR beta signatures pointed to carriage of CMV infection together with the matching HLA type, the HLA type of each donor mattered for the analysis.

With respect to this clonotype: The antigen it binds to is not known. The sample holds no much larger clone one base away, and base qualities are not on file.

Sequencing used an Illumina HiSeq 1500. TCRdb redid the processing of the public reads, applying fastp at Q25 and MiXCR, and retained in-frame beta chains. Every distinct CDR3 protein forms one entry, paired with its most common genes and DNA. This sample is represented by about 440,000 distinct CDR3 sequences; approximately 33% of them were singletons. The ten most abundant clones make up roughly 15% of the sample. What the research found in general, with its limitations: The ex vivo response was dominated by HLA-C-restricted CMV-specific TCR beta clonotypes, which also provided the single most frequent clonotype in two of eight donors. Cumulative frequency of public TCR beta family members discriminated carriers of CMV infection plus the relevant HLA type in this cohort and an independent approximately 350-donor cohort.

The CDR3 numbers 17 residues from cysteine through phenylalanine. Left in the record is the CDR3 DNA by itself, 51 bases read in frame from the first base. The germline V gene (reference sequence) provides CDR1 SEHNR and CDR2 FQNEAQ. At the junction V is shortened by 2 bases and J by 1 base, with 14 bases in between. This sequence originates from a human donor in good health (CMV status not recorded). Some clones in this sample may be carry-over from other donors' samples. Sequencing was performed on PBMCs. The sequence links TRBV7-9 to TRBJ2-2, with a weak D call of TRBD1 (5 bases match). The DNA sequence reads TGTGCCAGCAGCTTAAGGCGTGTGGGGCTGAACACCGGGGAGCTGTTTTTT. This translates into CASSLRRVGLNTGELFF. With the portions outside the CDR3 filled from the reference TRBV7-9 and TRBJ2-2 genes, the complete variable region becomes DTGVSQNPRHKITKRGQNVTFRCDPISEHNRLYWYRQTLGQGPEFLTYFQNEAQLEKSRLLSDRFSAERPKGSFSTLEIQRTEQGDSAMYLCASSLRRVGLNTGELFFGEGSRLTVL.